These 15 T cell receptor beta chains came from one sample sequenced in a study of CD8+CD57+ T cells in acquired aplastic anemia. According to the study, genomic DNA was the template for TCR beta VDJ and CDR3 profiling. MiXCR, run by TCRdb on the reads, gives a single entry per CDR3 protein. This table holds a few hundred thousand distinct CDR3 sequences, roughly 68% found once. The specimen sequenced was sorted CD4+, CD8+, or CD8+CD57+ T cells (not recorded which) from PBMCs. These receptors were taken from a human donor in good health, serving as a control.

V is TRBV7-9 and J is TRBJ2-5; D uncertain. Germline V gene sequence: CDR1 SEHNR, CDR2 FQNEAQ (reference sequence). The CDR3 is 15 amino acids. Trimming took 2 bases from V and 14 from J, leaving 24 bases between them. This chain's CDR3 is CASSLRATGGYTFYF. CDR3 DNA sequence: TGTGCCAGCAGCTTAAGAGCGACGGGCGGCTACACCTTCTACTTC.

The J gene is TRBJ2-2, the V gene TRBV9; 7 nucleotides align to TRBD1. V shed 3 bases, J shed 11 bases, and the junction held 7 bases outside the gene matches. The CDR3 runs 13 residues. The V gene's germline CDR1 is SGDLS and CDR2 YYNGEE. The CDR3 region is CASSERQGDELFF. CDR3 coding DNA: TGTGCCAGCAGCGAAAGACAGGGCGATGAGCTGTTTTTT.

Of note for this clonotype: At one end the junction does not follow the germline gene, possibly because of a read error. The genes are TRBV7-3 and TRBJ2-5, with 7 bases aligning to TRBD1. Germline values: CDR1 SGHTA, CDR2 FQGTGA. The CDR3 consists of 15 residues. The CDR3 region is CASRLEPGGWETQYF. CDR3 sequence (DNA): TGCGCCAGCAGACTGGAGCCAGGGGGTTGGGAGACCCAGTACTTC.

This clonotype came up a few times. A single base separates this from a much larger clone, so it may be a read error. As the CDR3 is not closed by the conserved phenylalanine or tryptophan, this likely results from a read error. The chain recombines TRBV7-2 with TRBJ1-1; 11 positions match TRBD1. Losses at the gene ends were 1 base for V and 7 bases for J; bases not matched to a gene: 8. The germline CDR1 and CDR2 sequences are SGHTA and FQGNSA. CDR3 length: 16 residues. CDR3 region: CASSLDSLDRGLEAFS. The CDR3 DNA sequence: TGTGCCAGCAGCTTAGACTCGTTGGACAGGGGGCTTGAAGCTTTCTCT.

The chain links TRBV9 to TRBJ1-2; TRBD1 is a possible D gene (6 bases). This CDR3 is 13 amino acids long. Germline CDR1 and CDR2: SGDLS and YYNGEE. Trimming removed 5 bases at V and 8 bases at J, with 16 bases between. CDR3 nucleotides: TGTGCCAGCAGTGAGAACAGGGTGAGGGGCTACACCTTC. It translates to CASSENRVRGYTF. Complete variable domain (other parts from reference TRBV9 and TRBJ1-2): DSGVTQTPKHLITATGQRVTLRCSPRSGDLSVYWYQQSLDQGLQFLIQYYNGEERAKGNILERFSAQQFPDLHSELNLSSLELGDSALYFCASSENRVRGYTFGSGTRLTVV.

The rearrangement uses TRBV9 and TRBJ2-7, with D possibly being TRBD2 (7 bases). The V gene's germline CDR1 is SGDLS and CDR2 YYNGEE. Between the trimmed V and J ends, which lost 10 bases and 2 bases, there was a span of 25 bases. This CDR3 spans 16 amino acids. The DNA for the CDR3 is TGTGCCTGGAGTTACCCTTGGAGGGGGGGAACCTACGAGCAGTACTTC. As protein: CAWSYPWRGGTYEQYF.

Concerning this clonotype: One end of the junction is discordant with germline, which a read error may explain. The V gene is TRBV7-9, the J gene TRBJ1-3; D ambiguous. CDR1 is SEHNR and CDR2 is FQNEAQ in the germline V gene (reference sequence). CDR3 length: 14 amino acids. The DNA of the CDR3 is TGTGCCACCAGCATCCCCCGGGAAGAAAACACCATATATTTT. Its translation is CATSIPREENTIYF.

Remarks on this clonotype: It is likely a read error, because the conserved phenylalanine at the end of the CDR3 is missing. It is unclear where the CDR3 begins or ends on the DNA, so no DNA is shown, and the CDR3 is as TCRdb lists it. The gene calls are TRBV7-3 and TRBJ1-6; the DNA was not compared with TRBD1, the D call given in the table. The germline V gene encodes CDR1 SGHTA and CDR2 FQGTGA. The CDR3 extends over 13 residues, inclusive of both ends. The chain's CDR3 is CASSLAERGLTPP.

In this sample, this clonotype turned up many times. The V gene is TRBV7-2, the J gene TRBJ1-3; 10 bases fit TRBD1. The CDR3 has 16 amino acids. V lost 6 bases and J lost 4; bases outside the gene matches: 9. Per germline, CDR1 SGHTA and CDR2 FQGNSA. CDR3 region: CASSLTGTGAGNTIYF. CDR3 nucleotide sequence: TGTGCCAGCAGTTTGACCGGGACAGGGGCAGGAAACACCATATATTTT.

On this clonotype itself: Being one base from a much bigger clone, this may be a read error. The rearrangement links TRBV30 to TRBJ1-2, with TRBD1 matching 8 bases. The CDR3 loop spans 14 amino acids. Germline V gene data show CDR1 as GTSNPN and CDR2 as SVGIG (reference sequence). CDR3 residues: CPWRTDRGLYGYTF. CDR3 nucleotides: TGTCCCTGGAGAACCGACAGGGGCTTGTATGGCTACACCTTC.

This clonotype was seen more than once but under ten times. The rearrangement links TRBV24-1 to TRBJ2-2; TRBD1 matches at 8 bases. CDR3 length: 17 residues. J lost 8 bases, V lost 1 base, and 11 bases had no gene match. Germline lookup yields CDR1 KGHDR and CDR2 SFDVKD. CDR3 sequence: CATSDFEWQGASGELFF. CDR3 DNA: TGTGCCACCAGTGATTTTGAGTGGCAGGGGGCGTCGGGGGAGCTGTTTTTT.

Remarks on this clonotype: A junction boundary mismatches the germline segment, possibly from a read error. The chain recombines TRBV5-1 with TRBJ1-5; D perhaps matches TRBD1 (5 bases). CDR3 size: 14 residues. CDR1 is SGHRS and CDR2 is YFSETQ in the germline V gene. The CDR3 loop is CASSTSGGYQPQHF. The CDR3 nucleotides read TGTGCCAGCAGTACCAGTGGGGGGTATCAGCCCCAGCATTTT.

The chain joins TRBV7-9 to TRBJ2-1; 8 bases fit TRBD1. V shed 4 bases and J 15 bases; nucleotides not matched to a gene: 11. The CDR3 covers 13 residues. CDR1 is SEHNR and CDR2 is FQNEAQ in the germline V gene (reference sequence). In nucleotides, the CDR3 is TGTGCCAGCAGCTGCAAGCTGGGACAGGTGCTGTTCTTC. It is translated as CASSCKLGQVLFF.

There are many counts of this clonotype. The genes are TRBV11-3 and TRBJ2-5, with a weak D call TRBD1 (6 bases). V lost 5 bases and J 5 bases, leaving 18 bases between the germline ends. CDR3 length: 15 residues. CDR1 and CDR2 (germline): SGHNT, YENEEA. CDR3 in DNA: TGTGCCAGCAGCGTCGCAGGGGCGGCGTCCGAGACCCAGTACTTC. Protein sequence: CASSVAGAASETQYF.

The chain joins TRBV7-2 to TRBJ1-5; no clear D gene. V was shortened by 5 bases and J by 4 bases, with 12 bases between the two germline ends. Germline V gene data show CDR1 as SGHTA and CDR2 as FQGNSA. This CDR3 comprises 14 residues. The CDR3 DNA follows: TGTGCCAGCAGCGCCCCGTTGGGGAATCAGCCCCAGCATTTT. It codes for CASSAPLGNQPQHF.